The TCR beta chain under discussion was sequenced for a study of cytomegalovirus exposure and HLA in healthy donors. This table comes from immunoSEQ multiplex PCR, and its TCRdb copy is limited to in-frame clones, with some not included. The sample yields about 79,000 clones, 93% seen once. The CDR3 runs 16 residues. V was pared by 0 bases and J by 7 bases, with 11 bases of the junction left unmatched. The germline gives CDR1 SGHDN, CDR2 FVKESK. The rearrangement joins TRBV14 to TRBJ1-1, with 7 bases lining up with TRBD1. Sequencing was done on a sample of PBMCs. The sequence was obtained from a young woman in good health and CMV-seronegative. Here the CDR3 reads CASSQDRGRLRIEAFF. CDR3 nucleotide sequence: TGTGCCAGCAGCCAAGATAGGGGGCGACTAAGGATTGAAGCTTTCTTT.